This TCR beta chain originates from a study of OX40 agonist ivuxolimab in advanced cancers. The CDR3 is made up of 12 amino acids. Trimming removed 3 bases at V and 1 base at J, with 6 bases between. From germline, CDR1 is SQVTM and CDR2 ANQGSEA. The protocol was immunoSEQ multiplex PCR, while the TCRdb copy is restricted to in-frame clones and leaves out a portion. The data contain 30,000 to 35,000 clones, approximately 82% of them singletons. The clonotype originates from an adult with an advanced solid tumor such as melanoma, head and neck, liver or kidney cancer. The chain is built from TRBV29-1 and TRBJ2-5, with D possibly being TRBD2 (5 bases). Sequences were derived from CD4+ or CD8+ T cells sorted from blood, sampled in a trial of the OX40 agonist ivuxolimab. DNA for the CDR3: TGCAGCGTTGAGGACTTCCAAGAGACCCAGTACTTC. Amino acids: CSVEDFQETQYF.